This T cell receptor (beta chain) was identified in a study of OX40 agonist ivuxolimab in advanced cancers. The protocol was immunoSEQ multiplex PCR, while the TCRdb copy is restricted to in-frame clones and leaves out a portion. The sample comprises about 64,000 clones, under 95% of which are singletons, and less than 6% rests with the top ten. V shed 0 bases and J shed 0 bases, with 7 bases lying between them. The CDR3 extends over 15 amino acids. Germline V lookup: CDR1 SGHRS, CDR2 YFSETQ. The V gene is TRBV5-1, the J gene TRBJ1-5; D unclear. Specimen: CD4+ or CD8+ T cells sorted from blood, collected in a trial of the OX40 agonist ivuxolimab. This receptor was taken from an adult with an advanced solid tumor such as melanoma, head and neck, liver or kidney cancer. The CDR3 sequence: CASSLAQYSNQPQHF. DNA of the CDR3: TGCGCCAGCAGCTTGGCTCAGTATAGCAATCAGCCCCAGCATTTT.